This T cell receptor (beta chain) derives from a study of T cell repertoires in cytomegalovirus infection. Study background: The authors used CMV epitopes that were HLA-C-restricted (recently identified) and HLA-B-restricted (well studied).

Worth noting for this clonotype: Its matching antigen is unknown.

The V gene's germline CDR1 is LGHNT and CDR2 FRNRAP. There are 17 residues in the CDR3. V lost 3 bases, J lost 2 bases, and 17 bases lay in between. TCRdb used MiXCR to reprocess the reads, holding one entry per CDR3 protein. The repertoire consists of approximately 350,000 distinct CDR3 sequences, with approximately 35% occurring once and the leading ten covering approximately 15%. The V call is TRBV12-5, the J call TRBJ1-3, with TRBD1 as a possible D gene (5 bases). This specimen consisted of cultured PBMCs, obtained from culture after CMV antigen stimulation. This TCR was recovered from a human donor in good health (CMV status not recorded). Some clones in this sample may be carry-over from other donors' samples. The CDR3 here is CASGLFWQGKTGNTIYF. CDR3 DNA sequence: TGTGCTAGTGGTTTATTTTGGCAGGGAAAGACTGGAAACACCATATATTTT.